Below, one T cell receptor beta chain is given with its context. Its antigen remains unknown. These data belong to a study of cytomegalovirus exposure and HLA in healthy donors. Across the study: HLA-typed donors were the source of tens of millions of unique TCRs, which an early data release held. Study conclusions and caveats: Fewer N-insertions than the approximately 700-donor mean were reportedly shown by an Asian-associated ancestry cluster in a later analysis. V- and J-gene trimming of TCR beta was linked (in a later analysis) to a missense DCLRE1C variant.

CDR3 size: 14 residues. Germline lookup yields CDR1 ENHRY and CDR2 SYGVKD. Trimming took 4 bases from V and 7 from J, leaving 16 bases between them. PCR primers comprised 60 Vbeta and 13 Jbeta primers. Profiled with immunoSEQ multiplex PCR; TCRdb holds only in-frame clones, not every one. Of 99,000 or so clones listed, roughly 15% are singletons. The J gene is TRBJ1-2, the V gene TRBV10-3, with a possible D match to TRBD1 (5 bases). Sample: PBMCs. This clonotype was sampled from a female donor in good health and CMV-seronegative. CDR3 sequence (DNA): TGTGCCATCAGTGGAGGGACTCGTGGGGGTGGCTACACCTTC. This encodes CAISGGTRGGGYTF.